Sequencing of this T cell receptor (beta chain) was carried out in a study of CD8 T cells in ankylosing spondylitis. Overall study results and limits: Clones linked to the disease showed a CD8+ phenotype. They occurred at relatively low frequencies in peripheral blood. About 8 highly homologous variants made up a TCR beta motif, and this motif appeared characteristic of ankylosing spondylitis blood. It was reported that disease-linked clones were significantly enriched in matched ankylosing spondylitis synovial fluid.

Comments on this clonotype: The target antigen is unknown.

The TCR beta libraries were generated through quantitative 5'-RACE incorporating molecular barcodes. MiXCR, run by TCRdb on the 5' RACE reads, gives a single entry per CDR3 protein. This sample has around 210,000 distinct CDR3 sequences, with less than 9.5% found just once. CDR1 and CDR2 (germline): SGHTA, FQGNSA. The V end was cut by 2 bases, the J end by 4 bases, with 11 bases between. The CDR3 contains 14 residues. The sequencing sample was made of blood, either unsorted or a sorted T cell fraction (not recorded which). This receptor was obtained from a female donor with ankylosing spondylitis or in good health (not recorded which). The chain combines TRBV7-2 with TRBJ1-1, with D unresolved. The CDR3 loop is CASSLNSPSTEAFF. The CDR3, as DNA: TGTGCCAGCAGCTTAAACAGCCCTAGCACTGAAGCTTTCTTT.